The T cell receptor (beta chain) under discussion was sequenced for a study of T cell changes during pregnancy in multiple sclerosis. Some clones are missing from TCRdb's copy, which holds only in-frame ones; the method was immunoSEQ multiplex PCR. The sample lists about 100,000 clones; approximately 90% were seen once. CDR1 and CDR2 from the germline V gene are LNHDA and SQIVND (reference sequence). V was trimmed by 1 base and J by 7 bases, leaving 4 bases between them. CDR3 length equals 11 residues. This specimen consisted of peripheral blood, obtained in the second trimester of pregnancy. This sequence was found in a female donor in good health, enrolled as a control in a pregnancy study. The V gene is TRBV19, the J gene TRBJ1-2; D unresolved. CDR3 region: CASSIGGGYTF. The DNA for the CDR3 is TGTGCCAGTAGTATAGGAGGTGGCTACACCTTC.